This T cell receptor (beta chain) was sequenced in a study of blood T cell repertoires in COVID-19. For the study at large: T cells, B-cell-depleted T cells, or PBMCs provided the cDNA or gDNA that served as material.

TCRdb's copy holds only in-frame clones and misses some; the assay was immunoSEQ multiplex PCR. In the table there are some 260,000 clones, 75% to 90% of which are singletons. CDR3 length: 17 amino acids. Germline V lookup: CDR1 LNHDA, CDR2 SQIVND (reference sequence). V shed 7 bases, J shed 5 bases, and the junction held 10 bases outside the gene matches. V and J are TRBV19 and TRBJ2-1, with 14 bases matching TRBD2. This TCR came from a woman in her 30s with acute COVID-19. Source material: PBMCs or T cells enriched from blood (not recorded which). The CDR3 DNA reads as TGTGCCAGTAAGAAGGGGACTAGCGGGAGTTCTCACAATGAGCAGTTCTTC. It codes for CASKKGTSGSSHNEQFF.